The rows below give T cell receptor beta chains drawn from one sample of a study of control samples from healthy donors and cancer patients. The data were produced by immunoSEQ multiplex PCR, yet TCRdb's version contains in-frame clones alone and is incomplete. The table shows under 200,000 clones, with around 95% occurring only once. Specimen: blood. Source of these receptors: a woman aged 55-70 years in good health. Both conserved end residues are part of each CDR3. D genes are given only for firm matches. The size entry is marked missing in some rows and otherwise reads once, few, many or a size class.

J: TRBJ1-5
V: TRBV4-1
D: NA
size: NA
DNA: TGCGCCAGCAGCCAAGGTAGTCGGGGATATAGCAATCAGCCCCAGCATTTT
CDR3: CASSQGSRGYSNQPQHF

J: TRBJ1-2
V: TRBV2
D: TRBD1
size: NA
DNA: TGTGCCAGCAGTGCCCAAGGACAGGGGTATGGCTACACCTTC
CDR3: CASSAQGQGYGYTF

J: TRBJ1-1
V: TRBV6-2/TRBV6-3
D: NA
size: NA
DNA: TGTGCCAGCAGTTACCCGGCCCTGTCACGGGAGGCTTTCTTT
CDR3: CASSYPALSREAFF

J: TRBJ1-2
V: TRBV9
D: NA
size: few
DNA: TGTGCCAGCAGCGTAGTGTCGGAACAAGAACCCTATGGCTACACCTTC
CDR3: CASSVVSEQEPYGYTF

J: TRBJ2-7
V: TRBV5-5
D: NA
size: NA
DNA: TGTGCCAGCCGTCCCGGGACGGGAGCTTACGAGCAGTACTTC
CDR3: CASRPGTGAYEQYF

J: TRBJ1-1
V: TRBV6-5
D: TRBD1
size: NA
DNA: TGTGCCAGCAGTTGGGGGACAGGGGCAGTCACTGAAGCTTTCTTT
CDR3: CASSWGTGAVTEAFF

J: TRBJ1-6
V: TRBV6-2/TRBV6-3
D: NA
size: few
DNA: TGTGCCAGCAGTTACGGTTCACCCCTCCACTTT
CDR3: CASSYGSPLHF

J: TRBJ1-3
V: TRBV5-4
D: NA
size: NA
DNA: TGTGCCAGCAGCTTGTCAGGCTCTGGAAACACCATATATTTT
CDR3: CASSLSGSGNTIYF

J: TRBJ2-2
V: TRBV29-1
D: TRBD1
size: NA
DNA: TGCAGCGTACTGGGGACAGGGGAAGACACCGGGGAGCTGTTTTTT
CDR3: CSVLGTGEDTGELFF

J: TRBJ2-1
V: TRBV11-3
D: NA
size: NA
DNA: TGTGCCAGCAGCTTAGAAGAGGCCCCGTACAATGAGCAGTTCTTC
CDR3: CASSLEEAPYNEQFF

J: TRBJ1-1
V: TRBV9
D: NA
size: NA
DNA: TGTGCCAGCAGCGGGATAGGGGATCCCGCCCACAGGCCGAACACTGAAGCTTTCTTT
CDR3: CASSGIGDPAHRPNTEAFF

J: TRBJ2-1
V: TRBV11-3
D: NA
size: NA
DNA: TGTGCCAGCAGCCAAGGACAGCCCTACAATGAGCAGTTCTTC
CDR3: CASSQGQPYNEQFF

J: TRBJ1-6
V: TRBV2
D: NA
size: NA
DNA: TGTGCCAGCAGTGAATCCTATAATTCACCCCTCCACTTT
CDR3: CASSESYNSPLHF

J: TRBJ1-1
V: TRBV5-1
D: TRBD1
size: NA
DNA: TGCGCCAGCAGCTCGAATGACAGGGGTTACACTGAAGCTTTCTTT
CDR3: CASSSNDRGYTEAFF

J: TRBJ2-5
V: TRBV10-1
D: NA
size: NA
DNA: TGCGCCAGCAGTGAGTCGTCCTGGGCAGGCCAAGAGACCCAGTACTTC
CDR3: CASSESSWAGQETQYF

J: TRBJ2-5
V: TRBV7-2
D: NA
size: NA
DNA: TGTGCCAGCAGAACTACAGCCTCGAGGGGGGAGACCCAGTACTTC
CDR3: CASRTTASRGETQYF

J: TRBJ1-5
V: TRBV27
D: NA
size: NA
DNA: TGTGCCAGCAAAATGGGGCTCGGTCAGCCCCAGCATTTT
CDR3: CASKMGLGQPQHF

J: TRBJ2-5
V: TRBV4-2
D: TRBD2
size: NA
DNA: TGTGCCAGCAGCCGAGACCCTCAGCGGGGGGGCCGGGAGACCCAGTACTTC
CDR3: CASSRDPQRGGRETQYF

J: TRBJ1-6
V: TRBV23-1
D: NA
size: NA
DNA: TGCGCCAGCAGTCACCAACAGGAAGATAATTCACCCCTCCACTTT
CDR3: CASSHQQEDNSPLHF

J: TRBJ1-1
V: TRBV9
D: NA
size: NA
DNA: TGTGCCAGCAGCTCGGAGAGGGGGTCGGGTGCTATCTCCCCAGCTTTCTTT
CDR3: CASSSERGSGAISPAFF

J: TRBJ2-1
V: TRBV2
D: TRBD1
size: NA
DNA: TGTGCCAGCGTCGAGGACAGGGGGCGTTACAATGAGCAGTTCTTC
CDR3: CASVEDRGRYNEQFF

J: TRBJ2-2
V: TRBV11-2
D: NA
size: NA
DNA: TGTGCCAGCACCACAGATCCTAGCTTGAACACCGGGGAGCTGTTTTTT
CDR3: CASTTDPSLNTGELFF

J: TRBJ1-4
V: TRBV6-5
D: TRBD1
size: NA
DNA: TGTGCCAGCAGTTACTCGACAGGGTCTAATGAAAAACTGTTTTTT
CDR3: CASSYSTGSNEKLFF

J: TRBJ2-3
V: TRBV5-1
D: NA
size: NA
DNA: TGCGCCAGCAGCTTGGCCGTGACTAGTGGCTTTACGCAGTATTTT
CDR3: CASSLAVTSGFTQYF

J: TRBJ1-2
V: TRBV9
D: NA
size: NA
DNA: TGTGCCAGCAGCGAGAACTATGGCTACACCTTC
CDR3: CASSENYGYTF

J: TRBJ2-2
V: TRBV5-1
D: TRBD1
size: NA
DNA: TGCGCCAGCAGCTACTACGGACAGGGGGCGGAACGTATCTGGGAGCTGTTTTTT
CDR3: CASSYYGQGAERIWELFF

J: TRBJ2-2
V: TRBV6-2/TRBV6-3
D: TRBD1
size: NA
DNA: TGTGCCAGCAGCCTCCCGGGACAGACGAACACCGGGGAGCTGTTTTTT
CDR3: CASSLPGQTNTGELFF

J: TRBJ1-2
V: TRBV27
D: NA
size: NA
DNA: TGTGCCAGCACCCCTGTAGGGGGAAACTATGGCTACACCTTC
CDR3: CASTPVGGNYGYTF

J: TRBJ1-2
V: TRBV6-5
D: NA
size: NA
DNA: TGTGCCAGCAGTTACTCCGGGACTGCTAACTATGGCTACACCTTC
CDR3: CASSYSGTANYGYTF

J: TRBJ1-2
V: TRBV5-1
D: TRBD1
size: NA
DNA: TGCGCCAGCAGACCTACAGGGGCGACGGGTAACTATGGCTACACCTTC
CDR3: CASRPTGATGNYGYTF

J: TRBJ1-2
V: TRBV5-6
D: NA
size: NA
DNA: TGTGCCAGCAGCTTAGCGTCGGGAAGTCATGGCTACACCTTC
CDR3: CASSLASGSHGYTF

J: TRBJ1-6
V: TRBV6-6
D: NA
size: NA
DNA: TGTGCCAGCAGTAACAGGGAGGCACCCCTCCACTTT
CDR3: CASSNREAPLHF

J: TRBJ1-2
V: TRBV27
D: NA
size: few
DNA: TGTGCCAGCAGTTGGGACGGCTACTATGGCTACACCTTC
CDR3: CASSWDGYYGYTF

J: TRBJ1-2
V: TRBV29-1
D: TRBD1
size: NA
DNA: TGCAGCGCCTCAGGGGGCCCCTATGGCTACACCTTC
CDR3: CSASGGPYGYTF

J: TRBJ1-1
V: TRBV6-5
D: NA
size: NA
DNA: TGTGCCAGCAGTTACTCTGGGGTATCACCCAAAGCTTTCTTT
CDR3: CASSYSGVSPKAFF

J: TRBJ1-5
V: TRBV6-6
D: TRBD1
size: NA
DNA: TGTGCCAGCAGTCGCGCCGGGACAGGGAATAGCAATCAGCCCCAGCATTTT
CDR3: CASSRAGTGNSNQPQHF

J: TRBJ2-3
V: TRBV5-1
D: TRBD2
size: NA
DNA: TGCGCCAGCAGCTTGCTCCGGGGGGGAGCTAGCACAGATACGCAGTATTTT
CDR3: CASSLLRGGASTDTQYF

J: TRBJ2-5
V: TRBV11-2
D: TRBD2
size: once
DNA: TGTGCCAGCAGCCCGGGACTAGCGAGAGTCAAGACCCAGTACTTC
CDR3: CASSPGLARVKTQYF

J: TRBJ2-5
V: TRBV5-4
D: TRBD2
size: NA
DNA: TGTGCCAGCAGCCCAGCGGGGGCTCAAGAGACCCAGTACTTC
CDR3: CASSPAGAQETQYF

J: TRBJ2-1
V: TRBV20-1
D: TRBD2
size: once
DNA: TGCAGTGCTAGTTGGCTAGCGGGGGTCGGGCAGTTCTTC
CDR3: CSASWLAGVGQFF

J: TRBJ2-3
V: TRBV7-6
D: NA
size: NA
DNA: TGTGCCAGCAGCTTAGCGTCGGGTGGAGGCACAGATACGCAGTATTTT
CDR3: CASSLASGGGTDTQYF

J: TRBJ1-1
V: TRBV20-1
D: NA
size: NA
DNA: TGCAGTGCCCTAAGACAGCTCGAAGCTTTCTTT
CDR3: CSALRQLEAFF

J: TRBJ1-2
V: TRBV30
D: TRBD1
size: NA
DNA: TGTGCCTGGGTACAGGGGGCCTATGGCTACACCTTC
CDR3: CAWVQGAYGYTF

J: TRBJ2-7
V: TRBV5-1
D: TRBD1
size: NA
DNA: TGCGCCAGCAGCTTGGTGGTCGGAACAGGGGGTGGGTCCGAGCAGTACTTC
CDR3: CASSLVVGTGGGSEQYF

J: TRBJ1-5
V: TRBV6-5
D: NA
size: NA
DNA: TGTGCCAGCAGTCCCCCAGGTGGTAGCAATCAGCCCCAGCATTTT
CDR3: CASSPPGGSNQPQHF

J: TRBJ2-6
V: TRBV9
D: NA
size: NA
DNA: TGTGCCAGCAGCGTAGTTGGCTCTGGGGCCAACGTCCTGACTTTC
CDR3: CASSVVGSGANVLTF

J: TRBJ2-7
V: TRBV9
D: NA
size: NA
DNA: TGTGCCAGCAGCCGAGAAGGGATCACAGGGACCGCATCCTACGAGCAGTACTTC
CDR3: CASSREGITGTASYEQYF

J: TRBJ1-3
V: TRBV11-2
D: TRBD1
size: NA
DNA: TGTGCCAGCACCACCCAGGGGGTGTCTGGAAACACCATATATTTT
CDR3: CASTTQGVSGNTIYF

J: TRBJ2-1
V: TRBV20-1
D: TRBD2
size: NA
DNA: TGCAGTGCTAGTTTTGTGGGCGGGAGGGTTTACAATGAGCAGTTCTTC
CDR3: CSASFVGGRVYNEQFF

J: TRBJ1-4
V: TRBV27
D: NA
size: NA
DNA: TGTGCCAGCAGTCCTCCGGGTGATGAAAAACTGTTTTTT
CDR3: CASSPPGDEKLFF

J: TRBJ2-7
V: TRBV7-2
D: TRBD2
size: few
DNA: TGTGCCAGCAGCTCTCGCGGGGGGCTTGAGCAGTACTTC
CDR3: CASSSRGGLEQYF

J: TRBJ1-4
V: TRBV19
D: NA
size: NA
DNA: TGTGCCAGTAGTATACAAGAAAAACTGTTTTTT
CDR3: CASSIQEKLFF

J: TRBJ1-2
V: TRBV18
D: TRBD1
size: NA
DNA: TGTGCCAGCTCACAAAGACAGGGGGCGCGCTTATATGGCTACACCTTC
CDR3: CASSQRQGARLYGYTF

J: TRBJ1-3
V: TRBV7-2
D: TRBD1
size: NA
DNA: TGTGCCAGCAGCCAGGGCACAGGGGGCTTTGGAAACACCATATATTTT
CDR3: CASSQGTGGFGNTIYF